A single sample gave rise to the 12 T cell receptor beta chains below, sequenced in a study of identical twins. TCRdb re-called the 5' RACE reads with MiXCR, one entry per CDR3 protein. The sample yields 200,000 to 250,000 distinct CDR3 sequences, 6.5% seen once. A further study also used this sample, focusing on T cells expressing NK-cell markers.

Sequences were obtained from CD8+ T cells sorted from blood. These receptors were obtained from a woman between 18 and 29 years old in good health.

This clonotype was seen a few times. This chain joins TRBV7-9 and TRBJ2-3; D gene uncertain. There are 14 residues in the CDR3. CDR1 and CDR2 (germline): SEHNR, FQNEAQ (reference sequence). V lost 7 bases and J lost 3, with 14 bases in between. The CDR3: CASKGSSYTDTQYF. In DNA, the CDR3 is TGTGCCAGCAAGGGCTCTTCTTATACAGATACGCAGTATTTT.

This clonotype came up a few times. V gene TRBV11-2 combines with J gene TRBJ2-7; TRBD1 is a possible D gene (6 bases). V dropped 1 base and J dropped 2 bases, with 12 bases sitting between them. Germline V gene data show CDR1 as SGHAT and CDR2 as FQNNGV. This CDR3 contains 15 residues. CDR3 nucleotide sequence: TGTGCCAGCAGCTTAGGCAGGGGCCGCACCTACGAGCAGTACTTC. It specifies CASSLGRGRTYEQYF.

This clonotype was seen a few times. The chain combines TRBV2 with TRBJ2-1; 12 nucleotides match TRBD2. Germline trimming cut 11 bases from V and 12 bases from J; bases unmatched to any gene: 8. The CDR3 is 12 amino acids. The germline gives CDR1 SNHLY, CDR2 FYNNEI. In nucleotides, the CDR3 is TGTGCCGCTGCGGGACTAGCGGGTGGGCAGTTCTTC. This translates into CAAAGLAGGQFF.

The chain joins TRBV7-9 to TRBJ2-7, with a possible D match to TRBD2 (7 bases). Trimming stripped 5 bases from V and 2 bases from J, with 19 bases between. The CDR3 runs to 16 residues. The germline CDR1 and CDR2 sequences are SEHNR and FQNEAQ (reference sequence). This CDR3 reads CASSPTGGGGTYEQYF. The CDR3 DNA sequence: TGTGCCAGCAGCCCCACCGGGGGAGGGGGGACCTACGAGCAGTACTTC.

This clonotype showed up many times. The chain has TRBV28 and TRBJ1-3; no clear D gene. V shed 2 bases and J shed 0 bases, with 5 bases lying between them. Germline CDR1 and CDR2: MDHEN and SYDVKM. The CDR3 has 14 residues. CDR3 DNA: TGTGCCAGCAGTTTAGTTCGCTCTGGAAACACCATATATTTT. Translation gives CASSLVRSGNTIYF.

This clonotype was recorded a few times. The genes are TRBV19 and TRBJ2-2; TRBD2 matches 14 bases. Germline assignment: CDR1 LNHDA and CDR2 SQIVND (reference sequence). Germline trimming cut 9 bases from V and 3 bases from J; bases unmatched to any gene: 3. The CDR3 loop spans 15 amino acids. The CDR3 protein is CASKGLAGDTGELFF. CDR3 nucleotides: TGTGCCAGCAAGGGACTAGCGGGAGACACCGGGGAGCTGTTTTTT.

This clonotype was detected many times. The chain combines TRBV7-8 with TRBJ2-7, with D unresolved. Germline values: CDR1 SGHVS, CDR2 FQNEAQ. The CDR3 loop spans 13 amino acids. The V end lost 5 bases, the J end lost 2 bases, and 10 bases lay between the germline ends. The DNA for the CDR3 is TGTGCCAGCAGCAAAGACACGCCCTACGAGCAGTACTTC. Amino acid sequence: CASSKDTPYEQYF.

The table lists this clonotype with many counts. The chain employs TRBV6-2 or TRBV6-3 and TRBJ1-2; D not resolved. The CDR3 sequence is 16 residues long. CDR1 is MNHEY and CDR2 is SVGEGT in the germline V gene. The germline V and J ends were trimmed by 2 bases and 3 bases, with 16 bases remaining between them. The CDR3 DNA reads as TGTGCCAGCAGTTACGGCGCGATCAACGGTGACTATGGCTACACCTTC. The encoded protein is CASSYGAINGDYGYTF.

The rearrangement uses TRBV5-1 and TRBJ2-5; D might be TRBD1 or TRBD2, each matching 6 bases. CDR3 length equals 15 residues. Germline V gene lookup returns CDR1 SGHRS and CDR2 YFSETQ. V lost 0 bases, J lost 3 bases, and 12 bases lay in between. CDR3 residues: CASSLAGAGEETQYF. The CDR3, as DNA: TGCGCCAGCAGCTTGGCGGGGGCAGGAGAAGAGACCCAGTACTTC.

This rearrangement joins TRBV7-9 to TRBJ2-1, with D possibly TRBD2 on 6 matching bases. Germline-derived CDR1 and CDR2 are SEHNR and FQNEAQ (reference sequence). This CDR3 is 14 amino acids long. Trimming cost V 5 bases and J 12 bases, with 20 bases left between them. CDR3 in amino acids: CASSGGTTSPGQFF. The CDR3 bases are TGTGCCAGCAGCGGCGGGACGACCAGTCCGGGGCAGTTCTTC.

This clonotype was found many times. The chain carries TRBV7-9 and TRBJ1-1; 7 nucleotides line up with TRBD1. Germline V gene data show CDR1 as SEHNR and CDR2 as FQNEAQ (reference sequence). V was pared by 5 bases and J by 6 bases, with 15 bases of the junction left unmatched. The CDR3 extends over 16 amino acids. CDR3 sequence (DNA): TGTGCCAGCAGCCCAGGGGGGGGCGATTGGCATTCTGAAGCTTTCTTT. Translating it yields CASSPGGGDWHSEAFF.

This clonotype was detected many times. The V and J genes are TRBV7-2 and TRBJ2-7; perhaps TRBD2 as D (5 bases). CDR3 length equals 13 residues. CDR1 is SGHTA and CDR2 is FQGNSA in the germline V gene. Trimming cost V 5 bases and J 8 bases, with 16 bases left between them. The CDR3 loop reads CASSATSAGKQYF. The CDR3 DNA sequence: TGTGCCAGCAGCGCCACTAGTGCCGGCAAGCAGTACTTC.